This TCR beta chain stems from a study of blood T cell repertoires in COVID-19. Looking at the study overall: T cells, B-cell-depleted T cells, or PBMCs supplied cDNA or gDNA.

Individuals drawn from around 25 US areas were roughly 18 to 100 years old. Original methodology: By means of reference gene primer amplification, nucleated cell counts were estimated. Profiled with immunoSEQ multiplex PCR; TCRdb holds only in-frame clones, not every one. That table furnishes V, J and clone size, whereas the DNA furnished D and trimming. The sample includes approximately 300,000 clones, around 91% seen only once; the top ten take 4% to 5.5%. Germline lookup yields CDR1 KGHSH and CDR2 LQKENI. The CDR3 totals 15 residues. Trimming took 3 bases from V and 11 from J, leaving 17 bases between them. There are a few counts of this clone.

What was sequenced was PBMCs or T cells enriched from blood (not recorded which). The receptor was derived from a woman aged 18-35 years with acute COVID-19. The chain is built from TRBV18 and TRBJ1-6, with D unclear. The DNA of the CDR3 is TGTGCCAGCTCACCGCTTCCAGCGGCAAGGGCACCCCTCCACTTT. Translated, it gives CASSPLPAARAPLHF.